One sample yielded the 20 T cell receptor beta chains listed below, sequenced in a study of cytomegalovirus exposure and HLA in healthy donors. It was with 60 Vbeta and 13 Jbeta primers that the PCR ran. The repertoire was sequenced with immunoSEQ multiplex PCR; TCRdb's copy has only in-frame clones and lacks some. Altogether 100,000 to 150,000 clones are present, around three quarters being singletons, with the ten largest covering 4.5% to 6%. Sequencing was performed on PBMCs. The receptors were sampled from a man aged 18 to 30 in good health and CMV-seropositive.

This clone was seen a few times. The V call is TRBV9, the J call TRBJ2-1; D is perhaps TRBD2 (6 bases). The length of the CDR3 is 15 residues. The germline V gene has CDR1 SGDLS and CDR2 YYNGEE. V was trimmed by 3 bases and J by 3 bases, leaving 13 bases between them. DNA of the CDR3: TGTGCCAGCAGCGGGGGATCGGGACTCTACAATGAGCAGTTCTTC. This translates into CASSGGSGLYNEQFF.

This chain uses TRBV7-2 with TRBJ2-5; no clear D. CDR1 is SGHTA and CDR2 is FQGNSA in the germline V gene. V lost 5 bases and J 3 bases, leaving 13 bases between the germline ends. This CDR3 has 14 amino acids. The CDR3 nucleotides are TGTGCCAGCAGCCCCACCCGGGTGGAAGAGACCCAGTACTTC. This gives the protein CASSPTRVEETQYF.

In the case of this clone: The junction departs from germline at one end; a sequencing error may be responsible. The CDR3 is CSVGSGNSGELFF. In DNA, the CDR3 is TGCAGCGTAGGTAGCGGGAACTCCGGGGAGCTGTTTTTT. This chain links TRBV29-1 with TRBJ2-2, with 8 positions matching TRBD2. CDR3 length: 13 residues. CDR1 SQVTM and CDR2 ANQGSEA come from the germline V gene.

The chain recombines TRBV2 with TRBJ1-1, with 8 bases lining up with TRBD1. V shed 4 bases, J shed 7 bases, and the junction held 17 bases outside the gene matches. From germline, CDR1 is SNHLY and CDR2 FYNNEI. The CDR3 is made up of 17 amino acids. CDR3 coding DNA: TGTGCCAGCAGTGCACAGTATGTACAGGGGGGCCCTATTGAAGCTTTCTTT. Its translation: CASSAQYVQGGPIEAFF.

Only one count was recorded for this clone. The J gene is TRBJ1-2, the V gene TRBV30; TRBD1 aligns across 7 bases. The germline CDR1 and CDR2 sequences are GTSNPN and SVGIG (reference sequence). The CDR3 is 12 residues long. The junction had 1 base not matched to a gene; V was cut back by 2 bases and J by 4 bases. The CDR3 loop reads CAWSPGGYGYTF. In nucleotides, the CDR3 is TGTGCCTGGAGTCCAGGGGGCTATGGCTACACCTTC.

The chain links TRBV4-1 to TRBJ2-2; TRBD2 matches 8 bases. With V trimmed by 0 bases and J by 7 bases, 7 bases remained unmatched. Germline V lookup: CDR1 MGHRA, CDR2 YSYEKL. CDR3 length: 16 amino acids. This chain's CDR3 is CASSQDSGKAGGELFF. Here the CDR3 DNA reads TGCGCCAGCAGCCAAGATAGCGGGAAGGCGGGCGGGGAGCTGTTTTTT.

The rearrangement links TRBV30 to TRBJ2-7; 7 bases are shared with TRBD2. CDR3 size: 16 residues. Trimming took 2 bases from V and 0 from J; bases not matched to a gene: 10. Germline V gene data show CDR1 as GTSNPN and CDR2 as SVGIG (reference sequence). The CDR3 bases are TGTGCCTGGAGTAGGTTGGGGGGGGATACCTCCTACGAGCAGTACTTC. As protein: CAWSRLGGDTSYEQYF.

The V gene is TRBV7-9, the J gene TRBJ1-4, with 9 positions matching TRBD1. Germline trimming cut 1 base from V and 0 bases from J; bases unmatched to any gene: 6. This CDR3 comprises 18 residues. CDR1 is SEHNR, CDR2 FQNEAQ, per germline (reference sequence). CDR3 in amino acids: CASSLGPTGGSTNEKLFF. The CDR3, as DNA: TGTGCCAGCAGCTTAGGCCCCACAGGGGGCTCAACTAATGAAAAACTGTTTTTT.

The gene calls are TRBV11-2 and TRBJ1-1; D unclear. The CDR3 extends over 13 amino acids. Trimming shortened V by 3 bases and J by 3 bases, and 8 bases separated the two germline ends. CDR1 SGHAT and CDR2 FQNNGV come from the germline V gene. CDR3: CASSLTTDTEAFF. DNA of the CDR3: TGTGCCAGCAGCTTGACTACTGACACTGAAGCTTTCTTT.

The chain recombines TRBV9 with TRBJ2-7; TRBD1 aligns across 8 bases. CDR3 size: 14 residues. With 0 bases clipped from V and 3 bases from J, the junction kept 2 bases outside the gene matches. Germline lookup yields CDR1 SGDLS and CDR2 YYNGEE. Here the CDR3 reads CASSVGGTGYEQYF. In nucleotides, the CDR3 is TGTGCCAGCAGCGTAGGTGGGACAGGCTACGAGCAGTACTTC.

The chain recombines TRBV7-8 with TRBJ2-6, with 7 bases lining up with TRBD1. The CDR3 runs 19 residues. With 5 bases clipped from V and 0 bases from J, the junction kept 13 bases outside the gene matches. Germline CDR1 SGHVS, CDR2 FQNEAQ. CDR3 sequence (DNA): TGTGCCAGCAGCCCAAAACGACAGGGCCGTAGCTCTGGGGCCAACGTCCTGACTTTC. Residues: CASSPKRQGRSSGANVLTF.

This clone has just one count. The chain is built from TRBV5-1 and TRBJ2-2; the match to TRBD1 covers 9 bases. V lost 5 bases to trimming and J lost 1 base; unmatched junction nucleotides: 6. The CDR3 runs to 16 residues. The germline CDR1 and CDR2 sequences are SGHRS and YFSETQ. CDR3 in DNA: TGCGCCAGCAGTCAGGGACAGGGTTTGAACACCGGGGAGCTGTTTTTT. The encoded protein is CASSQGQGLNTGELFF. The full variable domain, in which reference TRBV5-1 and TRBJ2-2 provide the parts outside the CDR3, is KAGVTQTPRYLIKTRGQQVTLSCSPISGHRSVSWYQQTPGQGLQFLFEYFSETQRNKGNFPGRFSGRQFSNSRSEMNVSTLELGDSALYLCASSQGQGLNTGELFFGEGSRLTVL.

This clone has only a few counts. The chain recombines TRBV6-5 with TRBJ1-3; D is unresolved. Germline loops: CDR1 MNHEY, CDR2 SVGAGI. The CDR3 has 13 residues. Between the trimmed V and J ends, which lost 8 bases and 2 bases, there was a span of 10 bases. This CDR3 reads CASRTITGNTIYF. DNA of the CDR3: TGTGCCAGCCGAACAATTACTGGAAACACCATATATTTT.

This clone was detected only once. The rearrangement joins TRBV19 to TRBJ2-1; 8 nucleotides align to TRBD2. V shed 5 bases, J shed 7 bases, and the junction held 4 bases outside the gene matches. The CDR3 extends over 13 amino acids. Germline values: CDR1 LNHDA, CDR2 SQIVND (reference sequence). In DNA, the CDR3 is TGTGCCAGTAGTGCGGGAGGTTTTAATGAGCAGTTCTTC. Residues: CASSAGGFNEQFF.

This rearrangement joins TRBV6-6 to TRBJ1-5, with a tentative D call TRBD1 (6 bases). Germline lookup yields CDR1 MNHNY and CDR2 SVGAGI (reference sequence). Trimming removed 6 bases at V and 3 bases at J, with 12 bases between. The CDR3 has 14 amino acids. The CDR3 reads CASRGLGANQPQHF. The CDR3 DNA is TGTGCCAGCAGGGGGTTGGGGGCCAATCAGCCCCAGCATTTT.

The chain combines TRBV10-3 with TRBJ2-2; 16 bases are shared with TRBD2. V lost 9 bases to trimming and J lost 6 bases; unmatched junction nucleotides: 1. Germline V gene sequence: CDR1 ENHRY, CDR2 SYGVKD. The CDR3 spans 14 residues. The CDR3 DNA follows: TGTGCCATGGGGACTAGCGGGAGGGCCGGGGAGCTGTTTTTT. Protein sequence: CAMGTSGRAGELFF.

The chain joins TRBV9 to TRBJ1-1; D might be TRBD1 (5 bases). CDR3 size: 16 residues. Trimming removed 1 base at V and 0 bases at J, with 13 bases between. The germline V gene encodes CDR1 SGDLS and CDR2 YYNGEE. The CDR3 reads CASSVQGSRMNTEAFF. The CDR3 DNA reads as TGTGCCAGCAGCGTACAGGGCAGCAGAATGAACACTGAAGCTTTCTTT.

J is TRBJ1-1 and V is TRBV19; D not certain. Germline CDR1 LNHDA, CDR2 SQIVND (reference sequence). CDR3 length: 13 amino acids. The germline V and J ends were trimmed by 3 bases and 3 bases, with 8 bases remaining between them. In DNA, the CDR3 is TGTGCCAGTAGTATTAGGAGGGACACTGAAGCTTTCTTT. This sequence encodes CASSIRRDTEAFF.

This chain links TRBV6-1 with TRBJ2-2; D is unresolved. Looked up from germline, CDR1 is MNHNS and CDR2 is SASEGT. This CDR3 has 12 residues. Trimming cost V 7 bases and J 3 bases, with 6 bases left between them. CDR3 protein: CASKSDTGELFF. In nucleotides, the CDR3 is TGTGCCAGCAAATCGGACACCGGGGAGCTGTTTTTT.

CDR3 sequence: CASSLGLRAYEQYF. CDR3 DNA sequence: TGTGCCAGCAGCTTGGGACTACGGGCGTACGAGCAGTACTTC. This chain joins TRBV5-6 and TRBJ2-7; D may be TRBD2 (5 bases). Germline-derived CDR1 and CDR2 are SGHDT and YYEEEE. The CDR3 covers 14 residues. Trimming removed 0 bases from V and 4 bases from J, with 11 bases in between.